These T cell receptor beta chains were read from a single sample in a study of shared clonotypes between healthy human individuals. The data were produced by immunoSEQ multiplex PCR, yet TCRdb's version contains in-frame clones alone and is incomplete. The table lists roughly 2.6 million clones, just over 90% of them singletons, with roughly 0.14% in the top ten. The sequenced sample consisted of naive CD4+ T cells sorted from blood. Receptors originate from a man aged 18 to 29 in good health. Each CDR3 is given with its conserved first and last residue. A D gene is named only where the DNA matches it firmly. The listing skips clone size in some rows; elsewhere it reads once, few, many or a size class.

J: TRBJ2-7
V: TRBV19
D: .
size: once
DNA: TGTGCCAGTAGTTTCAGAGGTCCCTACGAGCAGTACTTC
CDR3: CASSFRGPYEQYF

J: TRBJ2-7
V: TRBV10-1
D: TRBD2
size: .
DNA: TGCGCCAGCAGCGGCGGTGGAGCGGGGAAATACGAGCAGTACTTC
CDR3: CASSGGGAGKYEQYF

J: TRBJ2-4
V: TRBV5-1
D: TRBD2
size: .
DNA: TGCGCCAGCAGCCCGAGCGGGGGTACGAACATTCAGTACTTC
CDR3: CASSPSGGTNIQYF

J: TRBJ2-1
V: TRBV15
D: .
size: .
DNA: TGTGCCACCAGCAGAGTGCCGCTAGCCAACTACAATGAGCAGTTCTTC
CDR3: CATSRVPLANYNEQFF

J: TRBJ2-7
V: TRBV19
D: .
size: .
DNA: TGTGCCAGTAGTATTACCCGGACCACCTACGAGCAGTACTTC
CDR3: CASSITRTTYEQYF

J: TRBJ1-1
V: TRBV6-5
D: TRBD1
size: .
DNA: TGTGCCAGCAGTTACTCGACAGGGGGCGTATCTGAAGCTTTCTTT
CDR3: CASSYSTGGVSEAFF

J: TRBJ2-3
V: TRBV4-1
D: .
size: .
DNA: TGCGCCAGCAGCCAAGTGGGTGGAGATACGCAGTATTTT
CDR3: CASSQVGGDTQYF

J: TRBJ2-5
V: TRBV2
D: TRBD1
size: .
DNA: TGTGCCAGCAGTGGGGACAGGGTCAGGGAGACCCAGTACTTC
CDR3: CASSGDRVRETQYF

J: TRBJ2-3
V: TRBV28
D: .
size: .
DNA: TGTGCCAGCTGGGTGACGGACCGCACAGATACGCAGTATTTT
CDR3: CASWVTDRTDTQYF

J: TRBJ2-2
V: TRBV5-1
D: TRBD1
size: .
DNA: TGCGCCAGCAGCCCGGGACAGGGGTTAGGCGGGGAGCTGTTTTTT
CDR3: CASSPGQGLGGELFF

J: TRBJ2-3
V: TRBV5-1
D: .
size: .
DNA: TGCGCCAGCAGCCGCTTTAGGGGGGAGACAGATACGCAGTATTTT
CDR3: CASSRFRGETDTQYF

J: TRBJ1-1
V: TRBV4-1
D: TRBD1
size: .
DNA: TGCGCCAGCAGCCCTACAGGGGGCTACACTGAAGCTTTCTTT
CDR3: CASSPTGGYTEAFF

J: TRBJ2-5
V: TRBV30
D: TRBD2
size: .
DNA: TGTGCCTGGACCCGGGGGGGCCCGGAGACCCAGTACTTC
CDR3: CAWTRGGPETQYF

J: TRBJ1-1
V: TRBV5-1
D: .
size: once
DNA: TGCGCCAGCAGCTTGGGTTACCAAACAGGGTACACTGAAGCTTTCTTT
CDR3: CASSLGYQTGYTEAFF

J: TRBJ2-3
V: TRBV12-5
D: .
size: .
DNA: TGTGCTAGTGGTTTCTTTCCCACAGATACGCAGTATTTT
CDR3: CASGFFPTDTQYF

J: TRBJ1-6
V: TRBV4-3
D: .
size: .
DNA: TGCGCCAGCAGCCAAGAAGGGGACCCACAGAATTCACCCCTCCACTTT
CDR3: CASSQEGDPQNSPLHF

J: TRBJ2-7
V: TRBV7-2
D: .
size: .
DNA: TGTGCCAGCAGCGACCGTTACGAGCAGTACTTC
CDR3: CASSDRYEQYF